The rows below give T cell receptor beta chains drawn from one sample of a study of PD-L1 blockade in urothelial cancer. Generated by immunoSEQ multiplex PCR, the TCRdb table keeps only in-frame clones and is missing some. The profile shows 50,000 to 70,000 clones, 70% to 90% of them singletons. The sequencing here drew on PBMCs, taken around atezolizumab (anti-PD-L1) treatment. All receptors come from a man between 70 and 80 years old with urothelial cancer. The CDR3 runs from the conserved cysteine through the conserved F or W. The D gene is left open where the match is weak.

V,J,D,DNA,CDR3
TRBV29-1,TRBJ2-1,.,TGCAGCGTAGGTAGCTCCTATGGGGCATACAATGAGCAGTTCTTC,CSVGSSYGAYNEQFF
TRBV6-5,TRBJ1-5,TRBD1,TGTGCCAGCAGCCATACAGGGGTTGGTCAGCCCCAGCATTTT,CASSHTGVGQPQHF
TRBV15,TRBJ2-5,TRBD2,TGTGCCACCAGCGGGGGGGATTGGGAGACCCAGTACTTC,CATSGGDWETQYF
TRBV25-1,TRBJ1-2,.,TGTGCCAGCAGTGAATCACATGCGGGGTTGGAGGACTATGGCTACACCTTC,CASSESHAGLEDYGYTF
TRBV7-3,TRBJ2-3,.,TGTGCCAGCAGCTTACGTGGACAGGGACTAGCTACGGATACGCAGTATTTT,CASSLRGQGLATDTQYF
TRBV11-2,TRBJ1-3,.,TGTGCCAGCAGCCCAGGACTGAGCTCTGGAAACACCATATATTTT,CASSPGLSSGNTIYF
TRBV7-3,TRBJ2-2,.,TGTGCCAGCAGCTCAGTCCGGGCCGGGGAGCTGTTTTTT,CASSSVRAGELFF
TRBV4-3,TRBJ2-7,TRBD2,TGCGCCAGCAGCCAAGAGGGAGGGACTAGCGGGATCTACTACGAGCAGTACTTC,CASSQEGGTSGIYYEQYF
TRBV10-1,TRBJ1-1,.,TGCGCCACGGCCATAGGGGAGAACACTGAAGCTTTCTTT,CATAIGENTEAFF
TRBV7-9,TRBJ1-2,.,TGTGCCAGCAGCTTAATGGATGGGCGCTACACCTTC,CASSLMDGRYTF
TRBV6-5,TRBJ2-3,TRBD2,TGTGCCAGCAGTTCCCGAGCGGGACGCTCAGATACGCAGTATTTT,CASSSRAGRSDTQYF
TRBV27,TRBJ2-7,TRBD2,TGTGCCAGCACTTCCGGGACTAGCCGAACCTACGAGCAGTACTTC,CASTSGTSRTYEQYF